This TCR beta chain was sequenced for a study of response to subunit inactivated influenza vaccine. TCRdb called the RT-PCR reads again in MiXCR, with one record for every CDR3 protein. Among 650,000 to 850,000 distinct CDR3 sequences listed, roughly 13% were seen once. Study-wide results and caveats: Every seasonal influenza vaccination brings in few new T cells, the authors suggested.

This clonotype was recorded at least ten times. The antigen is undetermined. The TCR was taken from a man in his fifties or sixties who received an inactivated influenza vaccine. This material consisted of PBMCs from blood, taken roughly 15 days before vaccination.

The CDR3: CAISESFDDNEKLFF. CDR3 nucleotide sequence: TGTGCCATCAGTGAGTCGTTTGACGATAATGAAAAACTGTTTTTT. The chain is built from TRBV10-3 and TRBJ1-4; D ambiguous. There are 15 residues in the CDR3. The germline V gene encodes CDR1 ENHRY and CDR2 SYGVKD. The V gene lost 0 bases and the J gene lost 4 bases, with 9 bases spanning the gap.